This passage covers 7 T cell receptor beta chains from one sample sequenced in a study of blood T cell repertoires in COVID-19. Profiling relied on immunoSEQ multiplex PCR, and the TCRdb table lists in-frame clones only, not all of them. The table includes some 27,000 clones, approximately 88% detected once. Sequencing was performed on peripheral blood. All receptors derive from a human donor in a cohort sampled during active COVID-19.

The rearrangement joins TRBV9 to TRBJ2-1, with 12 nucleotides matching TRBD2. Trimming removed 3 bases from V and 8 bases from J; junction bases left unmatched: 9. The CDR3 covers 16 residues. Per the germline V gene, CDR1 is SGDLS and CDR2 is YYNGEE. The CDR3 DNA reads TGTGCCAGCAGCGCCCAAGGGCTAGCGGGGGGGCATGAGCAGTTCTTC. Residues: CASSAQGLAGGHEQFF. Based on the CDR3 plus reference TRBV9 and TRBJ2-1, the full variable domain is DSGVTQTPKHLITATGQRVTLRCSPRSGDLSVYWYQQSLDQGLQFLIQYYNGEERAKGNILERFSAQQFPDLHSELNLSSLELGDSALYFCASSAQGLAGGHEQFFGPGTRLTVL.

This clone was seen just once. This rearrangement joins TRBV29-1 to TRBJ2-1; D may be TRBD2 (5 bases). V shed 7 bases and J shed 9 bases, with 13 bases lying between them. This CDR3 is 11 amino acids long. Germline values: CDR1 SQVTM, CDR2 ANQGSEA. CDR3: CSAEGGGEQFF. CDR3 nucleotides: TGCAGCGCAGAGGGTGGAGGTGAGCAGTTCTTC.

The CDR3 sequence: CASSEYTEGRTITEAFF. The DNA of the CDR3 is TGTGCCAGCAGTGAATATACAGAAGGGAGAACAATAACTGAAGCTTTCTTT. V usage is TRBV25-1 and J usage is TRBJ1-1, with D unclear. The CDR3 spans 17 residues. V gave up 0 bases and J gave up 5 bases, with 19 bases separating them. Germline loops: CDR1 MGHDK, CDR2 SYGVNS.

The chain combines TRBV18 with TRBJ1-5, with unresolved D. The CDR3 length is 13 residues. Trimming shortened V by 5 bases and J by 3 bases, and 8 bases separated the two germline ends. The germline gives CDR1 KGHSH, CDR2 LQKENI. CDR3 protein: CASSTGLNQPQHF. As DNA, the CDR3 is TGTGCCAGCTCAACCGGTCTCAATCAGCCCCAGCATTTT. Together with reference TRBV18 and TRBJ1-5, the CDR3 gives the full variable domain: NAGVMQNPRHLVRRRGQEARLRCSPMKGHSHVYWYRQLPEEGLKFMVYLQKENIIDESGMPKERFSAEFPKEGPSILRIQQVVRGDSAAYFCASSTGLNQPQHFGDGTRLSIL.

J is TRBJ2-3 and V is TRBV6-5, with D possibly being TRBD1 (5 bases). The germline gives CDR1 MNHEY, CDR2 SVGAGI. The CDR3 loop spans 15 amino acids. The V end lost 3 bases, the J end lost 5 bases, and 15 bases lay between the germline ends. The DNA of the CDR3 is TGTGCCAGCAGTTATTTCCTAATGGGGCAAGATACGCAGTATTTT. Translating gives CASSYFLMGQDTQYF.

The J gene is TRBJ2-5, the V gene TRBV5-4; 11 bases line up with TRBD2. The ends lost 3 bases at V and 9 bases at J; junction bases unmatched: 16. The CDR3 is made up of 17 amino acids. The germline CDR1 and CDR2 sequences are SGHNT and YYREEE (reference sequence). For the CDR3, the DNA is TGTGCCAGCAGCTCGTCCGTGACTAGCGGGGCCGGAGGGGCCCAGTACTTC. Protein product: CASSSSVTSGAGGAQYF.

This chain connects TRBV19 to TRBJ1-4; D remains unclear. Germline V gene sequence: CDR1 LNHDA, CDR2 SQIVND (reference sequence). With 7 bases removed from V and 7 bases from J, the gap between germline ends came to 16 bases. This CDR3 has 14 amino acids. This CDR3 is CASMEVGGSEKLFF. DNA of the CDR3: TGTGCCAGTATGGAAGTGGGAGGTTCTGAAAAACTGTTTTTT.